These T cell receptor beta chains were read from a single sample in a study of Graves' ophthalmopathy and Graves' hyperthyroidism. Using its own MiXCR run on the multiplex PCR reads, TCRdb lists one record per CDR3 protein. The sample contains some 390,000 distinct CDR3 sequences, around 20% of which appear only once. The sequenced sample consisted of peripheral blood. These receptors came from a woman aged 18-29 years with Graves' ophthalmopathy. Each CDR3 is given with its conserved first and last residue. A D gene is named only where the DNA matches it firmly. Only some rows state a clone size, as once, few, many or a class for expanded clones.

j_gene | v_gene | d_gene | abundance | CDR3aa | CDR3nt
TRBJ1-1 | TRBV6-5 | - | many | CASSFKKGITEAFF | TGTGCCAGCAGTTTCAAGAAAGGTATCACTGAAGCTTTCTTT
TRBJ2-2 | TRBV11-1 | TRBD2 | many | CASSSGGAGEGTGELFF | TGTGCCAGCAGCTCAGGCGGCGCGGGAGAAGGGACCGGGGAGCTGTTTTTT
TRBJ1-6 | TRBV7-2 | - | - | CASSLVGGTGSPLHF | TGTGCCAGCAGCTTAGTGGGGGGGACGGGTTCACCCCTCCACTTT
TRBJ1-1 | TRBV28 | - | many | CASSFAYTEAFF | TGTGCCAGCAGTTTCGCTTACACTGAAGCTTTCTTT
TRBJ2-7 | TRBV7-9 | TRBD2 | many | CASSRTSGGALEQYF | TGTGCCAGCAGCCGGACTAGCGGGGGGGCCTTGGAGCAGTACTTC
TRBJ2-7 | TRBV20-1 | - | - | CSARPRDYEQYF | TGCAGTGCTCGCCCCAGGGACTACGAGCAGTACTTC
TRBJ1-1 | TRBV18 | - | many | CASSPTYRDSGEAFF | TGTGCCAGCTCACCAACGTACAGGGATTCTGGTGAAGCTTTCTTT
TRBJ2-7 | TRBV9 | - | many | CASSAHGGHEQYF | TGTGCCAGCAGCGCCCACGGGGGCCACGAGCAGTACTTC
TRBJ2-3 | TRBV11-2 | - | many | CASSLLGIGTDTQYF | TGTGCCAGCAGCTTATTGGGAATCGGCACAGATACGCAGTATTTT
TRBJ1-1 | TRBV6-5 | - | many | CASTPHSATEAFF | TGTGCCAGCACCCCCCACAGCGCCACTGAAGCTTTCTTT
TRBJ2-7 | TRBV12-3/TRBV12-4 | TRBD1 | many | CASSLTGGASYEQYF | TGTGCCAGCAGTTTGACAGGGGGCGCCTCCTACGAGCAGTACTTC
TRBJ1-5 | TRBV5-5 | - | many | CASSIGTLSNQPQHF | TGTGCCAGCAGCATAGGGACATTAAGCAATCAGCCCCAGCATTTT
TRBJ2-5 | TRBV6-2/TRBV6-3 | TRBD2 | many | CASSYEAGGRRETQYF | TGTGCCAGCAGTTACGAAGCGGGAGGGCGGAGAGAGACCCAGTACTTC
TRBJ2-7 | TRBV27 | - | many | CASSWRGHYEQYF | TGTGCCAGCAGTTGGAGGGGCCACTACGAGCAGTACTTC
TRBJ2-5 | TRBV28 | TRBD2 | - | CASSSGLAFVETQYF | TGTGCCAGCAGTTCCGGACTAGCGTTTGTGGAGACCCAGTACTTC
TRBJ1-2 | TRBV29-1 | - | - | CSVDGGQGTRGYTF | TGCAGCGTTGATGGGGGGCAGGGCACCCGCGGCTACACCTTC
TRBJ1-5 | TRBV19 | - | many | CASSMGVEGVYQPQHF | TGTGCCAGTAGTATGGGGGTCGAGGGGGTCTATCAGCCCCAGCATTTT
TRBJ1-5 | TRBV6-1 | - | many | CASRRGAGIGNQPQHF | TGTGCCAGCAGGCGGGGGGCGGGGATTGGCAATCAGCCCCAGCATTTT
TRBJ2-7 | TRBV6-2/TRBV6-3 | - | many | CASSYIPGTASYEQYF | TGTGCCAGCAGTTACATTCCAGGGACCGCGTCCTACGAGCAGTACTTC
TRBJ2-7 | TRBV6-1 | - | few | CASSASRTPSYEQYF | TGTGCCAGCAGTGCATCCAGGACCCCGTCCTACGAGCAGTACTTC
TRBJ1-1 | TRBV18 | - | - | CASSPSTNTEAFF | TGTGCCAGCTCACCGAGCACAAACACTGAAGCTTTCTTT
TRBJ2-7 | TRBV6-2/TRBV6-3 | - | - | CASSYWAASYEQYF | TGTGCCAGCAGTTACTGGGCGGCCTCCTACGAGCAGTACTTC
TRBJ1-1 | TRBV28 | - | - | CASILAGQAVEAFF | -
TRBJ1-1 | TRBV12-3/TRBV12-4 | - | many | CASLPTGQTNTEAFF | TGTGCCAGCTTGCCCACCGGACAGACGAACACTGAAGCTTTCTTT
TRBJ2-5 | TRBV20-1 | - | many | CSALQGWETQYF | TGCAGTGCTCTTCAGGGGTGGGAGACCCAGTACTTC
TRBJ2-2 | TRBV25-1 | TRBD2 | many | CASSNTAGPVTGELFF | TGTGCCAGCAGTAACACAGCGGGACCTGTCACCGGGGAGCTGTTTTTT
TRBJ1-2 | TRBV7-2 | - | - | CASSPRGGGYGYTF | TGTGCCAGCAGCCCGCGGGGTGGGGGCTATGGCTACACCTTC
TRBJ2-7 | TRBV7-2 | - | many | CASSFESGQYF | TGTGCCAGCAGCTTCGAAAGTGGGCAGTACTTC
TRBJ2-7 | TRBV20-1 | TRBD2 | many | CSASERGGRVGEQYF | TGCAGTGCTAGTGAGCGGGGGGGCCGGGTAGGAGAGCAGTACTTC
TRBJ2-7 | TRBV29-1 | TRBD2 | many | CSVAGTSGTIVSYEQYF | TGCAGCGTTGCCGGGACTAGCGGGACGATCGTCTCCTACGAGCAGTACTTC
TRBJ1-5 | TRBV11-2 | TRBD1 | - | CASSPRRQGAAGANQPQHF | TGTGCCAGCAGCCCCCGTAGGCAGGGGGCGGCTGGGGCCAATCAGCCCCAGCATTTT
TRBJ2-7 | TRBV7-2 | - | many | CASSYTSAGQYF | TGTGCCAGCAGCTACACATCCGCCGGGCAGTACTTC
TRBJ2-5 | TRBV12-3/TRBV12-4 | - | many | CASSSQRNPLEF | TGTGCCAGCAGTTCCCAACGAAACCCCCTCGAGTTC
TRBJ2-7 | TRBV6-2/TRBV6-3 | TRBD1 | many | CASTRQGPYEQYF | TGTGCCAGCACCCGACAGGGTCCCTACGAGCAGTACTTC
TRBJ2-2 | TRBV11-2 | TRBD2 | many | CASSQALAGITGELFF | TGTGCCAGCAGCCAGGCACTAGCGGGTATCACCGGGGAGCTGTTTTTT
TRBJ2-2 | TRBV6-2/TRBV6-3 | - | - | CASNKKETGELFF | TGTGCCAGCAACAAAAAGGAGACCGGGGAGCTGTTTTTT
TRBJ1-2 | TRBV19 | - | many | CASSLLQGGGGLYGYTF | TGTGCCAGTAGTCTCCTCCAAGGAGGAGGAGGGCTCTATGGCTACACCTTC
TRBJ1-1 | TRBV5-1 | TRBD1 | few | CASSRQPGQGMNTEAFF | TGCGCCAGCAGCCGACAACCGGGACAGGGCATGAACACTGAAGCTTTCTTT
TRBJ2-5 | TRBV2 | - | many | CASTSIQETQYF | TGTGCCAGCACTTCCATTCAAGAGACCCAGTACTTC
TRBJ1-1 | TRBV6-5 | - | - | CASSYVLGIANTEAFF | TGTGCCAGCAGTTACGTCTTAGGGATAGCGAACACTGAAGCTTTCTTT
TRBJ2-7 | TRBV6-1 | - | many | CASRDLLDLSSYEQYF | TGTGCCAGCAGGGACCTCCTTGACTTAAGCTCCTACGAGCAGTACTTC
TRBJ2-5 | TRBV7-2 | - | many | CASSLRRGGETQYF | TGTGCCAGCAGCTTAAGGAGGGGGGGGGAGACCCAGTACTTC
TRBJ1-1 | TRBV6-2/TRBV6-3 | - | - | CASSFGAGAFF | TGTGCCAGCAGTTTTGGGGCCGGAGCTTTCTTT
TRBJ2-7 | TRBV28 | TRBD1 | once | CASRQTGASSYEQYF | TGTGCCAGCAGACAGACAGGGGCGAGCTCCTACGAGCAGTACTTC
TRBJ1-2 | TRBV3-1 | - | many | CASSLPSGYGYTF | TGTGCCAGCAGCCTCCCTTCAGGCTATGGCTACACCTTC
TRBJ2-5 | TRBV7-2 | TRBD1 | many | CATSLDRVQETQYF | TGTGCCACGAGCCTCGACAGGGTGCAAGAGACCCAGTACTTC
TRBJ2-7 | TRBV12-3/TRBV12-4 | TRBD2 | many | CASSLAGVRYEQYF | TGTGCCAGCAGTTTGGCGGGAGTTAGATACGAGCAGTACTTC
TRBJ2-4 | TRBV7-9 | - | few | CASSLGAGLAKNIQYF | TGTGCCAGCAGCTTAGGGGCCGGGCTAGCCAAAAACATTCAGTACTTC
TRBJ2-3 | TRBV6-2/TRBV6-3 | - | many | CASRRDSTDTQYF | TGTGCCAGCCGCCGGGACAGCACAGATACGCAGTATTTT
TRBJ2-2 | TRBV6-2/TRBV6-3 | - | many | CASSYLRGWNTGELFF | TGTGCCAGCAGTTACTTGAGGGGATGGAACACCGGGGAGCTGTTTTTT
TRBJ1-2 | TRBV6-2/TRBV6-3 | - | many | CASSSGRANYGYTF | TGTGCCAGCAGTTCCGGCAGGGCTAACTATGGCTACACCTTC
TRBJ1-1 | TRBV18 | TRBD1 | few | CASSSLTGGSGTEAFF | TGTGCCAGCTCAAGTCTCACAGGGGGATCGGGCACTGAAGCTTTCTTT
TRBJ1-2 | TRBV30 | - | many | CAWSASGGGYGYTF | TGTGCCTGGAGTGCGTCCGGGGGGGGATATGGCTACACCTTC
TRBJ2-7 | TRBV20-1 | - | many | CSANGQWQYF | TGCAGTGCCAACGGACAGTGGCAGTACTTC
TRBJ2-2 | TRBV28 | - | many | CASSFPSTGANTGELFF | TGTGCCAGCAGTTTCCCATCAACAGGCGCGAACACCGGGGAGCTGTTTTTT
TRBJ1-1 | TRBV11-1 | TRBD1 | - | CASSRVQGGRENELEAFF | TGTGCCAGCAGCCGGGTCCAGGGGGGGCGTGAGAATGAATTGGAAGCTTTCTTT
TRBJ2-2 | TRBV2 | TRBD2 | many | CASRTLAGASGELFF | TGTGCCAGCAGAACACTAGCGGGAGCTAGCGGGGAGCTGTTTTTT
TRBJ2-7 | TRBV27 | - | many | CASRPLGQSYEQYF | TGTGCCAGCAGGCCACTAGGACAGTCCTACGAGCAGTACTTC
TRBJ1-5 | TRBV7-9 | TRBD1 | many | CASSSGQGVNQPQHF | TGTGCCAGCAGCTCGGGACAGGGGGTCAATCAGCCCCAGCATTTT